This TCR beta chain stems from a study of shared clonotypes between healthy human individuals. Turning to the study itself: Each donor had three CD4 naive, three CD4 memory, two CD8 naive and one CD8 memory plate. Overall study results and limits: Sampling covered nothing but blood. Tissue TCR repertoires likely differ from those found in blood. It was the non-shared clonotypes that had lower generation probabilities than clonotypes shared by all four donors.

With regard to this clone: Its cognate antigen is unknown.

This CDR3 comprises 16 residues. Trimming took off 1 base at V and 0 bases at J, with 10 bases between the two ends. CDR1 and CDR2 (germline): SGHTA, FQGNSA. The repertoire was sequenced with immunoSEQ multiplex PCR; TCRdb's copy has only in-frame clones and lacks some. The sample lists over a million clones, 98% occurring once. Sample: naive CD4+ T cells sorted from blood. Subset denoted: CD45RA+ positively selected. This clonotype originated in a man under 40 in good health. This chain connects TRBV7-2 to TRBJ1-5; D is perhaps TRBD1 (5 bases). CDR3 in DNA: TGTGCCAGCAGCTTAGTAAGGGGCACTAGCAATCAGCCCCAGCATTTT. This translates into CASSLVRGTSNQPQHF.